This T cell receptor beta chain was captured in a study of blood T cell repertoires in COVID-19. On the study more broadly: From the United States, Italy and Spain came samples of acute and convalescent COVID-19. T cells, B-cell-depleted T cells, or PBMCs supplied cDNA or gDNA.

Per the study methods: From reference gene primer amplification, estimates of nucleated cell counts were derived. Some clones are missing from TCRdb's copy, which holds only in-frame ones; the method was immunoSEQ multiplex PCR. Clone size and V and J calls were adopted from that table, with D and trimming inferred from the DNA. The sample has roughly 390,000 clones, around 85% seen once. Trimming stripped 2 bases from V and 4 bases from J, with 15 bases between. Germline CDR1 and CDR2: SGDLS and YYNGEE. The CDR3 has 15 residues. Sequencing input: peripheral blood. V and J are TRBV9 and TRBJ1-1; the D gene is possibly TRBD1 (6 bases). The origin of this receptor is a woman under 30 with acute or convalescent COVID-19. The CDR3 bases are TGTGCCAGCAGCGTTGGGGACACTCGAGTCACTGAAGCTTTCTTT. Translating it yields CASSVGDTRVTEAFF.